This TCR beta chain came from a study of graft-versus-host responses after intestinal transplantation. Findings and caveats of the study: Declining HvG levels early post-transplant were linked to peak circulating GvH clone levels. GvH clones occurred in recipient marrow; some first appeared in ileum or blood.

The length of the CDR3 is 16 residues. CDR1 is SGHDT, CDR2 YYEEEE, per germline. V gave up 1 base and J gave up 7 bases, with 17 bases separating them. Method: immunoSEQ multiplex PCR; TCRdb's copy keeps in-frame clones and lacks some. The table records 85,000 to 100,000 clones, around 92% of them present only once. On this clone itself: Its antigen is currently unknown.

The specimen was unstimulated CD8+ T cells sorted from spleen or lymph node cells, collected before transplant. The sequence derives from a human donor who was the organ donor for an intestinal transplant. The V gene is TRBV5-6, the J gene TRBJ2-2, with a weak D call TRBD1 (5 bases). DNA of the CDR3: TGTGCCAGCAGCTTGATAGGGGTTGTAAGTTTCGGGGAGCTGTTTTTT. Amino acid sequence: CASSLIGVVSFGELFF.